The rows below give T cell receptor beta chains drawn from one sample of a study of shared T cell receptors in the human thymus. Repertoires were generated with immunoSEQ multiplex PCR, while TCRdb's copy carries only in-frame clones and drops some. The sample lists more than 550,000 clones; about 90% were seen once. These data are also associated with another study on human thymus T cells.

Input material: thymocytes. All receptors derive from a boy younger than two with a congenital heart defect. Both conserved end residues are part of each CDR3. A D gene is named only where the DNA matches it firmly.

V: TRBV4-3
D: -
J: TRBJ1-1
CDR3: CASSHSIGVNTEAFF
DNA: TGCGCCAGCAGCCACTCCATAGGGGTGAACACTGAAGCTTTCTTT

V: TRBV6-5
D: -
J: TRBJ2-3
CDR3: CASSYGGNTDTQYF
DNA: TGTGCCAGCAGTTACGGCGGGAACACAGATACGCAGTATTTT

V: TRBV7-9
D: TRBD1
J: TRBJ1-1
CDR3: CASSSLGQGNTEAFF
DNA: TGTGCCAGCAGCTCCTTGGGACAGGGGAACACTGAAGCTTTCTTT

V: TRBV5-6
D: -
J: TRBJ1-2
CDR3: CASSLWRNRWKANYGYTF
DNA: TGTGCCAGCAGCTTGTGGCGCAACAGATGGAAAGCTAACTATGGCTACACCTTC

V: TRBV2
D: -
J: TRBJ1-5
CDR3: CASALLDSSNQPQHF
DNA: TGTGCCAGCGCCCTCCTGGACAGCTCCAATCAGCCCCAGCATTTT

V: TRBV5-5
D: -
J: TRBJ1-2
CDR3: CASSLTEKIYTF
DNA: TGTGCCAGCAGCCTAACAGAAAAAATCTACACCTTC

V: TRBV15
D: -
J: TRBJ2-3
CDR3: CATSKQDTQYF
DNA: TGTGCCACCAGCAAACAAGATACGCAGTATTTT

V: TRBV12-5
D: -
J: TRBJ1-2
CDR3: CASGNEQGTGGYTF
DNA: TGTGCTAGTGGGAACGAACAGGGAACGGGGGGCTACACCTTC

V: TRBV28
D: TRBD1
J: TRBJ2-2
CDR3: CASSFPGGRPNTGELFF
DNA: TGTGCCAGCAGTTTCCCAGGGGGCCGACCGAACACCGGGGAGCTGTTTTTT

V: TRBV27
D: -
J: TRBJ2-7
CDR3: CASRTQDTVREQYF
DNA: TGTGCCAGCAGGACCCAGGACACGGTGAGGGAGCAGTACTTC

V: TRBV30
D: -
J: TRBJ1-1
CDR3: CAWLGIEAFF
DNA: TGTGCCTGGTTGGGCATTGAAGCTTTCTTT

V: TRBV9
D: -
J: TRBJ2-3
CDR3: CASSGRGNNTDTQYF
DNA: TGTGCCAGCAGTGGGCGGGGCAACAACACAGATACGCAGTATTTT

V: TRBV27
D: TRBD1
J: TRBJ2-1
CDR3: CASSPRRTGTPNEQFF
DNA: TGTGCCAGCAGTCCCCGGCGGACAGGTACACCAAATGAGCAGTTCTTC

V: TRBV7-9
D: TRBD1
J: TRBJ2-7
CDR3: CASSQGGTGVYEQYF
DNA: TGTGCCAGCAGCCAGGGCGGGACAGGGGTCTACGAGCAGTACTTC

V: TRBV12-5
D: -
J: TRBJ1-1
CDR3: CASGLVRGAGTEAFF
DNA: TGTGCTAGTGGTTTGGTAAGGGGCGCCGGGACTGAAGCTTTCTTT

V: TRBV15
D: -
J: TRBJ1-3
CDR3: CATSPPSPGKYSSGNTIYF
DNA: TGTGCCACCAGCCCCCCCTCTCCGGGAAAATATTCTTCTGGAAACACCATATATTTT

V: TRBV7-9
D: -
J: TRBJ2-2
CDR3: CASSLIGFTGELFF
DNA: TGTGCCAGCAGCTTGATCGGGTTCACCGGGGAGCTGTTTTTT

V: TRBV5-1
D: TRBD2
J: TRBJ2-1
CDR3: CASSLVTSAYNEQFF
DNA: TGCGCCAGCAGCTTGGTGACTAGCGCTTACAATGAGCAGTTCTTC

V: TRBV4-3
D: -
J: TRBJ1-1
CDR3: CASSQVGLENTEAFF
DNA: TGCGCCAGCAGCCAAGTAGGACTAGAGAACACTGAAGCTTTCTTT

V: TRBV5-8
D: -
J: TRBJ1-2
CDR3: CASRRGRHGYTF
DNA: TGTGCCAGCAGAAGGGGCCGCCATGGCTACACCTTC